The present T cell receptor (beta chain) was sequenced within a study of cytomegalovirus exposure and HLA in healthy donors. Regarding the study as a whole: TCR beta chain V- and J-gene trimming was linked, in a later analysis, to a missense variant in DCLRE1C.

Germline V gene lookup returns CDR1 SGHRS and CDR2 YFSETQ. J was trimmed by 2 bases and V by 4 bases; bases with no gene match: 10. The CDR3 is 18 amino acids. Notes on this clone: Antigen specificity is unknown.

Primers included in the PCR were 60 Vbeta and 13 Jbeta primers. The method was immunoSEQ multiplex PCR; TCRdb's version includes in-frame clones alone and lacks a portion of them. Its listing shows approximately 110,000 clones. The sequenced material came from PBMCs. The sequence came from a man aged 25-40 years in good health and CMV-seronegative. The chain recombines TRBV5-1 with TRBJ1-4; 11 nucleotides line up with TRBD1. The CDR3 loop is CASSLWTGGAYTNEKLFF. The CDR3 DNA is TGCGCCAGCAGCCTATGGACAGGGGGCGCTTATACTAATGAAAAACTGTTTTTT.